The 13 T cell receptor beta chains below come from one sample, sequenced in a study of T cell responses to AZD1222 COVID-19 vaccine. Data came from immunoSEQ multiplex PCR; TCRdb stores just in-frame clones and leaves some out. Found here are more than 70,000 clones, roughly 90% of them singletons; the top ten hold approximately 4.2%. The source material was peripheral blood, sampled on day 0 of AZD1222 vaccination. These receptors were collected from an adult in good health.

This chain links TRBV3-1 (or the pseudogene TRBV3-2) with TRBJ2-5; TRBD1 aligns across 9 bases. After removal of 4 bases from V and 5 bases from J, the junction contained 5 bases not matched to a gene. Germline lookup yields CDR1 LGHDT and CDR2 YNNKEL (reference sequence). The CDR3 has 14 residues. The CDR3 region is CASSRYRGQETQYF. In DNA, the CDR3 is TGTGCCAGCAGCCGGTACAGGGGGCAGGAGACCCAGTACTTC.

The chain couples TRBV7-8 to TRBJ1-2, with a possible D match to TRBD1 (6 bases). Trimming cost V 8 bases and J 9 bases, with 19 bases left between them. The CDR3 has 13 amino acids. Germline CDR1 is SGHVS and CDR2 is FQNEAQ. This chain's CDR3 is CASGPITGASYTF. The CDR3 nucleotides read TGTGCCAGCGGCCCAATTACGGGGGCTAGCTACACCTTC.

This chain joins TRBV7-2 and TRBJ1-2; D unclear. The CDR3 runs 14 residues. From germline, CDR1 is SGHTA and CDR2 FQGNSA. The V gene lost 5 bases and the J gene lost 4 bases, with 14 bases spanning the gap. The CDR3 DNA is TGTGCCAGCAGCCATTACTCCGCGCCCTATGGCTACACCTTC. Its protein product is CASSHYSAPYGYTF.

This clone was seen more than once but under ten times. The gene calls are TRBV29-1 and TRBJ1-1; the D gene is possibly TRBD1 (5 bases). Trimming removed 5 bases at V and 7 bases at J, with 8 bases between. Per germline, CDR1 SQVTM and CDR2 ANQGSEA. The CDR3 sequence is 10 residues long. CDR3 DNA: TGCAGCGTTATAACAGGTGAAGCTTTCTTT. As protein: CSVITGEAFF.

The rearrangement joins TRBV5-4 to TRBJ1-6; 8 nucleotides line up with TRBD1. Losses at the gene ends were 1 base for V and 7 bases for J; bases not matched to a gene: 10. The CDR3 consists of 17 residues. In germline, CDR1 is SGHNT, CDR2 YYREEE (reference sequence). The CDR3 DNA reads as TGTGCCAGCAGCTTGTTGGCAGGGGGCGTTCGGAATTCACCCCTCCACTTT. Its protein is CASSLLAGGVRNSPLHF.

On this clone: This sample also contains other DNA sequences that code for the same CDR3. The chain combines TRBV5-1 with TRBJ2-7, with a weak D call TRBD2 (5 bases). Trimming cost V 0 bases and J 4 bases, with 8 bases left between them. The CDR3 consists of 13 residues. Per germline, CDR1 SGHRS and CDR2 YFSETQ. This CDR3 reads CASSLVGGYEQYF. In nucleotides, the CDR3 is TGCGCCAGCAGCTTGGTTGGCGGGTACGAGCAGTACTTC. The whole variable domain, remainder taken from reference TRBV5-1 and TRBJ2-7, is KAGVTQTPRYLIKTRGQQVTLSCSPISGHRSVSWYQQTPGQGLQFLFEYFSETQRNKGNFPGRFSGRQFSNSRSEMNVSTLELGDSALYLCASSLVGGYEQYFGPGTRLTVT.

This clone has a single count. The chain uses TRBV9 and TRBJ2-1; D is undetermined. The V and J ends lost 0 bases and 6 bases respectively, with 4 bases between them. The length of the CDR3 is 12 residues. In germline, CDR1 is SGDLS, CDR2 YYNGEE. CDR3 in amino acids: CASSVEGNEQFF. CDR3 bases: TGTGCCAGCAGCGTAGAAGGCAATGAGCAGTTCTTC.

This chain links TRBV10-3 with TRBJ1-4, with 8 bases fitting TRBD1. Germline V CDR1 and CDR2: ENHRY, SYGVKD. The CDR3 runs 14 residues. The ends lost 0 bases at V and 6 bases at J; junction bases unmatched: 0. The CDR3 sequence is CAISESTGDEKLFF. The CDR3 nucleotides read TGTGCCATCAGTGAGTCGACAGGGGATGAAAAACTGTTTTTT.

The CDR3 DNA reads as TGTGCCAGCATTCAAGGGGACAGGGGCGGCTACACCTTC. Protein sequence: CASIQGDRGGYTF. The chain uses TRBV6-5 and TRBJ1-2, with 10 bases matching TRBD1. Germline V gene data show CDR1 as MNHEY and CDR2 as SVGAGI. With 7 bases clipped from V and 8 bases from J, the junction kept 7 bases outside the gene matches. This CDR3 has 13 amino acids.

The chain couples TRBV10-3 to TRBJ2-7; D tentatively fits TRBD1 or TRBD2 (5 bases each). The CDR3 totals 12 residues. Germline CDR1 reads ENHRY; CDR2 reads SYGVKD. V lost 10 bases and J 7 bases, leaving 17 bases between the germline ends. The DNA for the CDR3 is TGTGCCACCGGGACGCCTACTTGGGAGCAGTACTTC. The encoded protein is CATGTPTWEQYF.

The genes are TRBV25-1 and TRBJ2-3; 10 bases fit TRBD2. Losses at the gene ends were 1 base for V and 0 bases for J; bases not matched to a gene: 7. Germline-derived CDR1 and CDR2 are MGHDK and SYGVNS. CDR3 length: 18 residues. CDR3 loop: CASSELGSGGPSTDTQYF. The CDR3 coding sequence is TGTGCCAGCAGTGAATTGGGTAGCGGGGGGCCAAGCACAGATACGCAGTATTTT.

The genes are TRBV30 and TRBJ1-5; D not resolved. This CDR3 region has 15 residues. The V gene lost 1 base and the J gene lost 6 bases, with 16 bases spanning the gap. CDR1 and CDR2 (germline): GTSNPN, SVGIG (reference sequence). The CDR3 reads CAWSDAFYGSQPQHF. CDR3 bases: TGTGCCTGGAGTGATGCGTTTTATGGGAGTCAGCCCCAGCATTTT.

This clone was picked up a small number of times. The chain joins TRBV30 to TRBJ2-7; D gene unclear. Germline assignment: CDR1 GTSNPN and CDR2 SVGIG (reference sequence). The CDR3 is 12 residues long. V was trimmed by 3 bases and J by 4 bases, leaving 10 bases between them. The CDR3 DNA is TGTGCCTGGAGGCGCCAGCCGTACGAGCAGTACTTC. Translated, it gives CAWRRQPYEQYF.